This entry lists 15 T cell receptor beta chains sequenced from one sample in a study of blood T cell repertoires in COVID-19. Method: immunoSEQ multiplex PCR; TCRdb's copy keeps in-frame clones and lacks some. Seen here are about 260,000 clones, about nine tenths observed once, and the top ten hold just over 2.5%. Sequenced: peripheral blood. These TCRs come from a person under 35 with COVID-19, enrolled during active disease.

This chain links TRBV5-1 with TRBJ2-7, with 7 bases fitting TRBD1. V shed 3 bases and J 4 bases; nucleotides not matched to a gene: 10. CDR1 is SGHRS, CDR2 YFSETQ, per germline. The CDR3 sequence is 15 residues long. CDR3: CASSSRQGVNYEQYF. The CDR3 nucleotides read TGCGCCAGCAGCTCCCGACAGGGAGTCAATTACGAGCAGTACTTC.

The chain couples TRBV5-1 to TRBJ2-2; no clear D gene. CDR3 length equals 15 residues. The ends were cut back, 4 bases at V and 5 bases at J, with 15 bases in the middle. Germline V CDR1 and CDR2: SGHRS, YFSETQ. CDR3: CASSGFSGGTGELFF. For the CDR3, the DNA is TGCGCCAGCAGCGGCTTCTCGGGTGGGACCGGGGAGCTGTTTTTT.

The genes are TRBV27 and TRBJ1-2; 10 bases line up with TRBD1. The CDR3 contains 17 residues. Per the germline V gene, CDR1 is MNHEY and CDR2 is SMNVEV (reference sequence). The trim removed 6 bases at V and 7 bases at J, leaving 17 bases unmatched. DNA for the CDR3: TGTGCCAGCAGCTTAATACCGCCGGGACAGGGGCCTGGTGGCTACACCTTC. Amino acids: CASSLIPPGQGPGGYTF.

The chain employs TRBV12-2 and TRBJ2-5; the table's D call, TRBD2, was not checked against the DNA. TRBV12-2 is described as a pseudogene. The CDR3 covers 15 residues. The CDR3 protein is CASRLDWGVQETQYF. The CDR3 nucleotides read TGTGCAAGTCGCTTAGACTGGGGGGTCCAAGAGACCCAGTACTTC.

This clone was detected only a few times. V and J are TRBV5-1 and TRBJ1-2, with 9 nucleotides matching TRBD1. This CDR3 has 12 residues. The germline V gene encodes CDR1 SGHRS and CDR2 YFSETQ. V lost 4 bases to trimming and J lost 8 bases; unmatched junction nucleotides: 3. The CDR3 nucleotides read TGCGCCAGCAGCAGGACAGGGGAAGGCTACACCTTC. Translation gives CASSRTGEGYTF.

V and J are TRBV28 and TRBJ2-7; 11 bases are shared with TRBD2. CDR1 and CDR2 (germline): MDHEN, SYDVKM. With V trimmed by 1 base and J by 1 base, 6 bases remained unmatched. The CDR3 spans 17 residues. In nucleotides, the CDR3 is TGTGCCAGCAGTTTATACGTGGGACTAGCGGATTCCTACGAGCAGTACTTC. This codes for CASSLYVGLADSYEQYF.

This chain uses TRBV7-9 with TRBJ2-2, with D unclear. The CDR3 totals 12 residues. Per the germline V gene, CDR1 is SEHNR and CDR2 is FQNEAQ (reference sequence). V was cut by 5 bases and J by 4 bases, with 5 bases left in between. The CDR3 spells CASSPLTGELFF. DNA of the CDR3: TGTGCCAGCAGCCCCCTCACCGGGGAGCTGTTTTTT.

This sequence joins TRBV5-1 and TRBJ1-1; D not resolved. CDR1 and CDR2 (germline): SGHRS, YFSETQ. Trimming removed 2 bases at V and 0 bases at J, with 11 bases between. This CDR3 comprises 15 residues. The CDR3 loop is CASSFSSTVNTEAFF. For the CDR3, the DNA is TGCGCCAGCAGCTTTTCTTCCACGGTGAACACTGAAGCTTTCTTT.

This chain connects TRBV19 to TRBJ1-1; no reliable D call. Trimming took 5 bases from V and 1 from J, leaving 8 bases between them. CDR3 length equals 13 residues. CDR1 and CDR2 from the germline V gene are LNHDA and SQIVND (reference sequence). In DNA, the CDR3 is TGTGCCAGTAGTGAGCTTTGGAACACTGAAGCTTTCTTT. As protein: CASSELWNTEAFF. Looking up the rest from reference TRBV19 and TRBJ1-1 gives the full variable domain: DGGITQSPKYLFRKEGQNVTLSCEQNLNHDAMYWYRQDPGQGLRLIYYSQIVNDFQKGDIAEGYSVSREKKESFPLTVTSAQKNPTAFYLCASSELWNTEAFFGQGTRLTVV.

The rearrangement joins TRBV28 to TRBJ1-1; 8 nucleotides align to TRBD1. Germline-derived CDR1 and CDR2 are MDHEN and SYDVKM. CDR3 length equals 14 residues. Trimming removed 3 bases from V and 4 bases from J; junction bases left unmatched: 4. CDR3 protein: CASSFQGAGTEAFF. The CDR3 region has the DNA TGTGCCAGCAGTTTTCAGGGGGCGGGCACTGAAGCTTTCTTT.

This chain connects TRBV20-1 to TRBJ1-2, with a possible D match to TRBD1 (6 bases). Trimming took 3 bases from V and 1 from J, leaving 15 bases between them. Germline loops: CDR1 DFQATT, CDR2 SNEGSKA (reference sequence). There are 15 residues in the CDR3. CDR3 nucleotide sequence: TGCAGTGCTAGTCCTAGGGACACCCTTAACTATGGCTACACCTTC. It yields the protein CSASPRDTLNYGYTF.

In its sample, this clone was seen once. The rearrangement uses TRBV27 and TRBJ2-7; 10 nucleotides line up with TRBD2. Trimming cost V 4 bases and J 11 bases; bases outside gene matches: 5. Germline-derived CDR1 and CDR2 are MNHEY and SMNVEV (reference sequence). The CDR3 runs 12 residues. DNA for the CDR3: TGTGCCAGCAGTTCCCTAGCGGGAGCGGAGTACTTC. This sequence encodes CASSSLAGAEYF.

This rearrangement joins TRBV4-1 to TRBJ2-7, with D perhaps TRBD2 (5 bases). Per germline, CDR1 MGHRA and CDR2 YSYEKL. This CDR3 is built from 15 residues. Trimming stripped 0 bases from V and 2 bases from J, with 11 bases between. The CDR3 loop reads CASSQDPEGTYEQYF. In DNA, the CDR3 is TGCGCCAGCAGCCAAGATCCCGAGGGTACCTACGAGCAGTACTTC.

The CDR3 is CASKNRANEKLFF. DNA for the CDR3: TGTGCCAGCAAGAACAGGGCAAATGAAAAACTGTTTTTT. The chain is built from TRBV2 and TRBJ1-4; D is possibly TRBD1 (6 bases). From germline, CDR1 is SNHLY and CDR2 FYNNEI. This CDR3 has 13 amino acids. The germline V and J ends were trimmed by 7 bases and 5 bases, with 11 bases remaining between them. The whole variable domain, remainder taken from reference TRBV2 and TRBJ1-4, is EPEVTQTPSHQVTQMGQEVILRCVPISNHLYFYWYRQILGQKVEFLVSFYNNEISEKSEIFDDQFSVERPDGSNFTLKIRSTKLEDSAMYFCASKNRANEKLFFGSGTQLSVL.

The chain couples TRBV5-5 to TRBJ2-7; a weak D match, TRBD2 (5 bases). The CDR3 is 13 amino acids. Germline CDR1 SGHKS, CDR2 YYEKEE (reference sequence). Trimming shortened V by 1 base and J by 6 bases, and 11 bases separated the two germline ends. CDR3 protein: CASSLIEGGEQYF. The DNA of the CDR3 is TGTGCCAGCAGCTTGATTGAGGGTGGCGAGCAGTACTTC.